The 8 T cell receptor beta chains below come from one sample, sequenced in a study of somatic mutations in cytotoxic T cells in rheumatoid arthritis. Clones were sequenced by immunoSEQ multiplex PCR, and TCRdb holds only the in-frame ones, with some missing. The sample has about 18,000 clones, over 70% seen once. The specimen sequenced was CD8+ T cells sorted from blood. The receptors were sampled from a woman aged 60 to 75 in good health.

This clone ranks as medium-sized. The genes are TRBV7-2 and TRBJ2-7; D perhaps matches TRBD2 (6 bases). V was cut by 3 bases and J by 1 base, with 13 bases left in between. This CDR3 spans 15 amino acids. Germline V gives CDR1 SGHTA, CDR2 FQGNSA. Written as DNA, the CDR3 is TGTGCCAGCAGCTTTCAGGGAGGCGATTCCTACGAGCAGTACTTC. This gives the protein CASSFQGGDSYEQYF.

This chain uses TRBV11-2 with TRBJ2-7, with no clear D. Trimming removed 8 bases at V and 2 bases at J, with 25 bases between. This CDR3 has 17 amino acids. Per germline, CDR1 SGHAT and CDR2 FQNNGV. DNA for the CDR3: TGTGCCAGCTCCTTAGATATAGGACGCCCCACGACCTACGAGCAGTACTTC. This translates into CASSLDIGRPTTYEQYF.

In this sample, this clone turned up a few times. The CDR3 region is CASRITGGEEQYF. In nucleotides, the CDR3 is TGTGCCAGCAGGATCACAGGGGGCGAAGAGCAGTACTTC. This chain links TRBV28 with TRBJ2-7; 9 bases are a match to TRBD1. The CDR3 sequence is 13 residues long. Germline V gene sequence: CDR1 MDHEN, CDR2 SYDVKM. V dropped 6 bases and J dropped 7; count of bases not matched to a gene: 7.

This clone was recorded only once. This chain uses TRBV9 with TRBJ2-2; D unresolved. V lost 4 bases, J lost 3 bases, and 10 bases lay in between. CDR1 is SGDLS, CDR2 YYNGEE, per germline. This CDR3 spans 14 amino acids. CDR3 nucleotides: TGTGCCAGCAGCCCCGTCCAGTACACCGGGGAGCTGTTTTTT. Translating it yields CASSPVQYTGELFF.

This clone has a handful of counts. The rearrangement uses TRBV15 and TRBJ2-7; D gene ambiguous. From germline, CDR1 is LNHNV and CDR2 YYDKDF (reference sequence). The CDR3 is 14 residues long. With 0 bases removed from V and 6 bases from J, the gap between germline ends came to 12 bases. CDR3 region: CATSRDRPTGEQYF. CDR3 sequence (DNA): TGTGCCACCAGCAGAGACAGACCGACGGGCGAGCAGTACTTC.

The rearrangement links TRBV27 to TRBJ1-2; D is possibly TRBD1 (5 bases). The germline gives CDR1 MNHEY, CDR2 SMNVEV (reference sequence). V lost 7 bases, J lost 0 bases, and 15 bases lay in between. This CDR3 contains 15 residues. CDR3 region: CASTAGSGANYGYTF. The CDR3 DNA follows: TGTGCCAGCACGGCAGGGAGTGGAGCTAACTATGGCTACACCTTC.

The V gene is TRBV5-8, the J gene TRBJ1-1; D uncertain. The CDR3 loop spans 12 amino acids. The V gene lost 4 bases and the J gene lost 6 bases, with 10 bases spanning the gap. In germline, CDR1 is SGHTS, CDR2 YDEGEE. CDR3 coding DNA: TGTGCCAGCAGCATCGGGATTCCTGAAGCTTTCTTT. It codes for CASSIGIPEAFF.

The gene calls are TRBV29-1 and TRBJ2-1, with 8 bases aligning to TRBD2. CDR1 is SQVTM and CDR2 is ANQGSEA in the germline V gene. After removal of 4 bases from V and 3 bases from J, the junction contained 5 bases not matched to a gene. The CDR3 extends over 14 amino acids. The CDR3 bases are TGCAGCGTTGCGGCCGGGGGGGTCTACAATGAGCAGTTCTTC. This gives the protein CSVAAGGVYNEQFF.